This T cell receptor beta chain was sequenced in a study of shared T cell receptors in the human thymus. The CDR3 is 17 residues long. Germline V gene lookup returns CDR1 SGHRS and CDR2 YFSETQ. V dropped 0 bases and J dropped 4 bases, with 19 bases sitting between them. Measured with immunoSEQ multiplex PCR; TCRdb has only the in-frame clones, and not every one. The data show about 660,000 clones, approximately 89% seen once. The sample also formed part of further work on human thymus T cells. That work contributes: Thymic resections from corrective heart surgery supplied the tissue. An apparent bias in V and J gene usage was seen in thymic and blood repertoires. Related work showed strongly overlapping thymic repertoires across unrelated individuals.

Sample: thymocytes. This chain uses TRBV5-1 with TRBJ1-2, with D perhaps TRBD1 (6 bases). The source of this sequence is a boy less than two years old with a congenital heart defect. CDR3 amino acids: CASSLVSGQFGSYGYTF. The CDR3 DNA follows: TGCGCCAGCAGCTTGGTCTCAGGACAGTTCGGAAGCTATGGCTACACCTTC.